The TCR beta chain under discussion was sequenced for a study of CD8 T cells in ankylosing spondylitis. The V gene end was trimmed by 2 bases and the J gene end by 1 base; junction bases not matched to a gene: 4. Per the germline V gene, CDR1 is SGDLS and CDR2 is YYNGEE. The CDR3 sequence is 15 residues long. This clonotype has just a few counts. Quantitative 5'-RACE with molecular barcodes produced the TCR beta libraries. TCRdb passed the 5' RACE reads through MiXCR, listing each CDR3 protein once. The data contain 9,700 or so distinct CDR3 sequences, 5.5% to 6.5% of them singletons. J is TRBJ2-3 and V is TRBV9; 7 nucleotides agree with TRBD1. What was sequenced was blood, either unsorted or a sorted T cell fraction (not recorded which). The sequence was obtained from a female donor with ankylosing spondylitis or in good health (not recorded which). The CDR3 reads CASSVRQGGTDTQYF. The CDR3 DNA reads TGTGCCAGCAGCGTTCGACAGGGAGGCACAGATACGCAGTATTTT.